This TCR beta chain was sequenced for a study of post-analysis software for immune sequencing data. Whole-study results and caveats: The five TRBV segments detected at higher frequency in patients than in controls included TRBV5-6, TRBV5-1 and TRBV20-1. By F measure, samples from a shared preparation batch strongly co-clustered. A significant reduction in normalized Chao1 diversity was observed in multiple sclerosis patients versus controls.

A few counts support this clonotype. Its antigen is still unknown. Trimming removed 6 bases from V and 8 bases from J; junction bases left unmatched: 8. CDR3 length: 14 amino acids. Germline CDR1 and CDR2: MNHNS and SASEGT. Unique molecular identifiers were built into the TCR beta cDNA libraries. TCRdb fed the PCR reads into MiXCR, producing one record per CDR3 protein. The sample holds approximately 660,000 distinct CDR3 sequences, approximately 59% seen once. The clonotype comes from a girl between 2 and 10 years old with multiple sclerosis. The sequenced material came from blood. The chain links TRBV6-1 to TRBJ2-1; 9 nucleotides match TRBD1. Written as DNA, the CDR3 is TGTGCCAGCAGGACGGGGACAGGGAACCATGAGCAGTTCTTC. Encoded protein: CASRTGTGNHEQFF.